The rows below give T cell receptor beta chains drawn from one sample of a study of blood T cell repertoires in COVID-19. Profiling relied on immunoSEQ multiplex PCR, and the TCRdb table lists in-frame clones only, not all of them. The table shows around 140,000 clones, with 88% occurring only once. Sequenced sample: peripheral blood. These TCRs come from a human donor with COVID-19, enrolled during active disease. The donor label of this sample is uncertain. Each CDR3 is given with its conserved first and last residue. The D gene is left open where the match is weak. Not every row has a clone size; where given, it reads once, few, many or a size class.

V	J	D	size	length	CDR3	DNA
TRBV7-9	TRBJ1-1	-	-	13	CASSWGEARRAFF	TGTGCCAGCAGCTGGGGAGAAGCACGGCGAGCTTTCTTT
TRBV5-1	TRBJ2-7	-	-	14	CASSGRQGGDEQYF	TGCGCCAGCAGCGGCCGACAGGGAGGTGACGAGCAGTACTTC
TRBV5-1	TRBJ1-4	-	-	15	CASSTEGGVTEKLFF	TGCGCCAGCAGCACAGAGGGAGGGGTGACTGAAAAACTGTTTTTT
TRBV15	TRBJ2-7	-	-	14	CATGRQVGGDEQYF	TGTGCCACCGGTAGGCAGGTGGGGGGTGACGAGCAGTACTTC
TRBV5-1	TRBJ1-2	-	-	13	CASSLRGQSGYTF	TGCGCCAGCAGCTTGAGAGGGCAGAGCGGCTACACCTTC
TRBV5-4	TRBJ2-3	TRBD2	-	16	CASSLWASGSPDTQYF	TGTGCCAGCAGCTTGTGGGCTAGCGGGAGCCCAGATACGCAGTATTTT
TRBV3-1/TRBV3-2	TRBJ1-2	-	-	13	CASTVRGNYGYTF	TGTGCCAGCACAGTCAGGGGAAACTATGGCTACACCTTC
TRBV7-3	TRBJ2-2	TRBD1	-	19	CASRQKPGQGAPGHRGAVF	TGTGCCAGCAGGCAAAAACCGGGACAGGGGGCGCCCGGGCACCGGGGAGCTGTTTTT
TRBV7-2	TRBJ1-3	TRBD1	-	16	CASSALQGRSGNTIYF	TGTGCCAGCAGCGCTCTACAGGGGCGATCTGGAAACACCATATATTTT
TRBV7-6	TRBJ1-4	TRBD1	-	17	CASSSRVFGTGVEKLFF	TGTGCCAGCAGCTCGCGGGTTTTCGGGACAGGGGTTGAAAAACTGTTTTTT
TRBV27	TRBJ1-2	TRBD1	-	16	CASSLFEGAPAYGYTF	TGTGCCAGCAGTTTATTCGAGGGGGCGCCGGCCTATGGCTACACCTTC
TRBV5-6	TRBJ1-4	TRBD1	once	14	CASSLGTGHEKLFF	TGTGCCAGCAGCCTCGGGACAGGTCATGAAAAACTGTTTTTT
TRBV30	TRBJ2-7	-	-	13	CAWSVPSTYEQYF	TGTGCCTGGAGTGTTCCTAGTACCTACGAGCAGTACTTC
TRBV18	TRBJ1-6	-	-	15	CASSLTGIQNSPLHF	TGTGCCAGCTCACTGACCGGGATTCAGAATTCACCCCTCCACTTT
TRBV6-5	TRBJ1-4	-	-	14	CASSSLPSKRELFF	TGTGCCAGCAGTTCCCTTCCCAGTAAGCGGGAACTGTTTTTT
TRBV6-2/TRBV6-3	TRBJ2-3	TRBD2	-	21	CASSYSSVGLAGVSSTDTQYF	TGTGCCAGCAGTTACTCGAGTGTGGGCCTAGCGGGAGTATCTAGCACAGATACGCAGTATTTT
TRBV11-2	TRBJ1-4	-	-	17	CASSSGVDTATNEKLFF	TGTGCCAGCAGCTCAGGGGTCGACACAGCAACTAATGAAAAACTGTTTTTT
TRBV18	TRBJ1-6	-	-	16	CASSLSRGSYNSPLHF	TGTGCCAGCTCACTTTCCAGGGGATCCTATAATTCACCCCTCCACTTT
TRBV3-1/TRBV3-2	TRBJ1-2	-	-	15	CASSPTPGFNYGYTF	TGTGCCAGCAGCCCCACCCCAGGGTTTAACTATGGCTACACCTTC
TRBV12-3/TRBV12-4	TRBJ1-5	-	-	13	CASSFDSTQPQHF	TGTGCCAGCAGTTTCGACAGTACTCAGCCCCAGCATTTT
TRBV5-1	TRBJ1-4	TRBD1	-	15	CASSLSTGTNEKLFF	TGCGCCAGCAGCTTGTCGACAGGGACTAATGAAAAACTGTTTTTT
TRBV28	TRBJ1-4	-	many	16	CASSTRWGGSNEKLFF	TGTGCCAGCAGTACCCGTTGGGGGGGCTCTAATGAAAAACTGTTTTTT
TRBV27	TRBJ1-5	-	-	14	CASSFGHSNQPQHF	TGTGCCAGCAGTTTCGGACACAGCAATCAGCCCCAGCATTTT
TRBV6-5	TRBJ1-6	TRBD1	once	15	CASSPRDRDNSPLHF	TGTGCCAGCAGTCCCCGGGACAGAGATAATTCACCCCTCCACTTT
TRBV3-1/TRBV3-2	TRBJ2-7	-	-	13	CASSLGDSYEQYF	TGTGCCAGCAGCCTCGGAGACTCCTACGAGCAGTACTTC
TRBV5-1	TRBJ2-1	TRBD2	-	14	CASSSSGDENEQFF	TGCGCCAGCAGCTCGAGCGGGGACGAGAATGAGCAGTTCTTC
TRBV3-1/TRBV3-2	TRBJ1-2	-	-	16	CASSQDGTPTNYGYTF	TGTGCCAGCAGCCAAGACGGGACTCCCACTAACTATGGCTACACCTTC
TRBV3-1/TRBV3-2	TRBJ2-3	-	-	16	CASSQVGGASTDTQYF	TGTGCCAGCAGCCAAGTTGGGGGGGCAAGCACAGATACGCAGTATTTT
TRBV9	TRBJ2-2	TRBD2	-	18	CASSLQALAGGYTGELFF	TGTGCCAGCAGCCTCCAGGCATTAGCGGGGGGATACACCGGGGAGCTGTTTTTT
TRBV9	TRBJ1-4	-	-	13	CASSSTDNEKLFF	TGTGCCAGCAGCTCGACAGATAATGAAAAACTGTTTTTT
TRBV25-1	TRBJ1-5	-	-	13	CASSDGGNQPQHF	TGTGCCAGCAGTGACGGGGGGAATCAGCCCCAGCATTTT
TRBV6-2/TRBV6-3	TRBJ1-2	-	once	12	CASSRGPGGYTF	TGTGCCAGCAGCCGAGGACCGGGAGGCTACACCTTC
TRBV6-1	TRBJ1-1	-	-	16	CASSERAPRVGTEAFF	TGTGCCAGCAGTGAGCGGGCCCCTCGGGTCGGCACTGAAGCTTTCTTT
TRBV5-1	TRBJ2-5	TRBD2	-	16	CASHSVLAGGKETQYF	TGCGCCAGCCACTCAGTCCTAGCGGGGGGGAAAGAGACCCAGTACTTC
TRBV5-1	TRBJ2-2	TRBD1	-	14	CASSLDRAAGELFF	TGCGCCAGCAGCCTAGACAGGGCAGCCGGGGAGCTGTTTTTT
TRBV27	TRBJ1-1	TRBD1	-	18	CASRTMIDGQGPNTEAFF	TGTGCCAGCCGAACGATGATCGATGGACAGGGGCCGAACACTGAAGCTTTCTTT
TRBV5-1	TRBJ2-2	TRBD2	-	15	CASSFGTTNTGELFF	TGCGCCAGCAGCTTCGGGACTACCAACACCGGGGAGCTGTTTTTT
TRBV28	TRBJ2-1	-	-	15	CASSSPSGVYNEQFF	TGTGCCAGCAGTTCACCCTCCGGGGTCTACAATGAGCAGTTCTTC
TRBV25-1	TRBJ1-5	-	-	13	CASSPGAHQPQHF	TGTGCCAGCAGCCCAGGGGCCCATCAGCCCCAGCATTTT
TRBV5-1	TRBJ2-2	TRBD2	-	15	CASSVPSGGTGELFF	TGCGCCAGCAGCGTGCCTAGCGGGGGCACCGGGGAGCTGTTTTTT